This T cell receptor beta chain was recorded in a study of T cells in Graves' hyperthyroidism and ophthalmopathy. To note about this clonotype: One end of the junction varies from germline; a read error may be responsible.

Fresh peripheral blood, around 9.2 ml of it, supplied the PBMCs. The CDR3 has 15 residues. Germline V CDR1 and CDR2: SGHNT, YYREEE (reference sequence). TCR beta CDR3 sequences were amplified from RNA transcripts. HTBI primers were the set used in a first-round RT-PCR of the TCR CDR3. MiXCR, applied by TCRdb to the multiplex PCR reads, yields one record per CDR3 protein. The sample comprises roughly 40,000 distinct CDR3 sequences, around 53% of which are singletons, and roughly 16% rests with the top ten. This sequence was found in a man aged 40-50 years with Graves' ophthalmopathy. The genes are TRBV5-4 and TRBJ1-4; 8 bases line up with TRBD1. Sequences were obtained from blood. The DNA for the CDR3 is TGTGCCAGCAGCATGACAGGGGCAACTAATGAAAAACTGTCTTTT. This gives the protein CASSMTGATNEKLSF.